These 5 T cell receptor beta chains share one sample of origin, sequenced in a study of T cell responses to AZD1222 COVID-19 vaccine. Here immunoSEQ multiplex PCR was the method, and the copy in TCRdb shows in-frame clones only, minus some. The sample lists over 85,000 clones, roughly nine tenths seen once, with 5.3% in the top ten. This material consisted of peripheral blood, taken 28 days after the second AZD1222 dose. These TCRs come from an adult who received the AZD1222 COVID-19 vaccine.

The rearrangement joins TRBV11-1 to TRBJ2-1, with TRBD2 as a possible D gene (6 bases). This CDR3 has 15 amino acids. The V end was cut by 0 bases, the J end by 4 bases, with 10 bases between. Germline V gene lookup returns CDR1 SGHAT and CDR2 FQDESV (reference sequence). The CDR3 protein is CASSLAPGVYNEQFF. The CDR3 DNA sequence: TGTGCCAGCAGCTTAGCCCCGGGAGTTTACAATGAGCAGTTCTTC. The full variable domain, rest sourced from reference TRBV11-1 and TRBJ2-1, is EAEVAQSPRYKITEKSQAVAFWCDPISGHATLYWYRQILGQGPELLVQFQDESVVDDSQLPKDRFSAERLKGVDSTLKIQPAELGDSAMYLCASSLAPGVYNEQFFGPGTRLTVL.

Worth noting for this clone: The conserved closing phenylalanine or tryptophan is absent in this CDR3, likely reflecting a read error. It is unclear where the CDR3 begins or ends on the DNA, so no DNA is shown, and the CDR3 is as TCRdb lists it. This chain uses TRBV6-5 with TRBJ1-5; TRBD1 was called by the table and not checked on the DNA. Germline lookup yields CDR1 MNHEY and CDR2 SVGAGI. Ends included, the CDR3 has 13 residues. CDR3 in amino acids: CASSLTPSGHRFL.

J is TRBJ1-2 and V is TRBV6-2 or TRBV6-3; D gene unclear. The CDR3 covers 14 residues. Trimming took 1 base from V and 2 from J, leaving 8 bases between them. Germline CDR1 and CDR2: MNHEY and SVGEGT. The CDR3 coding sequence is TGTGCCAGCAGTTACTACGTCGGAAACTATGGCTACACCTTC. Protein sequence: CASSYYVGNYGYTF.

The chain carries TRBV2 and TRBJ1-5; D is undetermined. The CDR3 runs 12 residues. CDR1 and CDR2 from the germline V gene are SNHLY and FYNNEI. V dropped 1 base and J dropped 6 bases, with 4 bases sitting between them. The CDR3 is CASSEEVQPQHF. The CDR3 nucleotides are TGTGCCAGCAGTGAAGAGGTTCAGCCCCAGCATTTT.

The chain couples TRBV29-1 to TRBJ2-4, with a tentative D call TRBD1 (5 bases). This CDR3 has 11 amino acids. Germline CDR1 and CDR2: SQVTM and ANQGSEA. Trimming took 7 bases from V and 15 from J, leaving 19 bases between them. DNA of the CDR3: TGCAGCGCCCTCTCTGTAGGGGTCCCGTACTTC. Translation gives CSALSVGVPYF.